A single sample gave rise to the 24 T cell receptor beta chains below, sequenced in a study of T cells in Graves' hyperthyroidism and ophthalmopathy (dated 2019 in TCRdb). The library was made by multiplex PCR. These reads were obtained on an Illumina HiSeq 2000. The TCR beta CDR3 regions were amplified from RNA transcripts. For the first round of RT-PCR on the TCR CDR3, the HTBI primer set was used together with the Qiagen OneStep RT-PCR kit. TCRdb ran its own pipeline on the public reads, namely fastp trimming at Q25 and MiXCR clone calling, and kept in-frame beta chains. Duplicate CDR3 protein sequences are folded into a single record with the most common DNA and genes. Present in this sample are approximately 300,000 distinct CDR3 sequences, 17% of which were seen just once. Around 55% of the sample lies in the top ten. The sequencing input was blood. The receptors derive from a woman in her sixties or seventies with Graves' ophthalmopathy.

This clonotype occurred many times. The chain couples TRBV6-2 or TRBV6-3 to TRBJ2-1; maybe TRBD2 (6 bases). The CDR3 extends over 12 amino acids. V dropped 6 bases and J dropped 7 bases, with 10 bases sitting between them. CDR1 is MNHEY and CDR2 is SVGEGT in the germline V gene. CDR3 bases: TGTGCCAGCAGCTCGCGGGAAAATGAGCAGTTCTTC. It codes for CASSSRENEQFF.

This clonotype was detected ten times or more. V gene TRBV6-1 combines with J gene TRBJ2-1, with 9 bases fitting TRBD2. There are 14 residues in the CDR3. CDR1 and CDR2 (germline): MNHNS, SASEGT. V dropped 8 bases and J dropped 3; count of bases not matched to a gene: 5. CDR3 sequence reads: CASRLAGLYNEQFF. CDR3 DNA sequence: TGTGCCAGCCGTCTAGCGGGACTCTACAATGAGCAGTTCTTC.

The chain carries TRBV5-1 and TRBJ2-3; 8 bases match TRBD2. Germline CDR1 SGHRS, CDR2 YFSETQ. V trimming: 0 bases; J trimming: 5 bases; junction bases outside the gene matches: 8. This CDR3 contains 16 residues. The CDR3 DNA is TGCGCCAGCAGCTTGGGACTTACGGGAGGGAGAGATACGCAGTATTTT. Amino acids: CASSLGLTGGRDTQYF.

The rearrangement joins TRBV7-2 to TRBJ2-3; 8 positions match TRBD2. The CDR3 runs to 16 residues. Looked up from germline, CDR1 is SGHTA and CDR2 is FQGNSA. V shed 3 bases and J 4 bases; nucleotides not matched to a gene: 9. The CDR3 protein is CASSFRPAGVADTQYF. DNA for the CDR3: TGTGCCAGCAGCTTCCGCCCAGCGGGAGTGGCAGATACGCAGTATTTT.

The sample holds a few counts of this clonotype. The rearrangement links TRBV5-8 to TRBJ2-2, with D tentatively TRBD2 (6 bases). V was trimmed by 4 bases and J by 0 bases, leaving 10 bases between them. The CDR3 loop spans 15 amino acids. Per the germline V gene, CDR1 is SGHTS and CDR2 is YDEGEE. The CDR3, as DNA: TGTGCCAGCAGCCCGGGACTTACGAACACCGGGGAGCTGTTTTTT. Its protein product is CASSPGLTNTGELFF.

CDR3 sequence: CASSLSGGYEKLFF. The CDR3 DNA sequence: TGTGCCAGCAGCCTAAGCGGGGGGTATGAAAAACTGTTTTTT. The chain combines TRBV7-8 with TRBJ1-4, with a tentative D call TRBD1 (5 bases). Between the trimmed V and J ends, which lost 5 bases and 6 bases, there was a span of 13 bases. The CDR3 totals 14 residues. Germline CDR1 is SGHVS and CDR2 is FQNEAQ.

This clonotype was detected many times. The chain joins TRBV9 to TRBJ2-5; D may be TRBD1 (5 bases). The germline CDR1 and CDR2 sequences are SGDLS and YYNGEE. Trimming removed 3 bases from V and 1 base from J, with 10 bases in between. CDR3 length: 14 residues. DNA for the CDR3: TGTGCCAGCAGCGCCCAGGGCCCCCAAGAGACCCAGTACTTC. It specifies CASSAQGPQETQYF.

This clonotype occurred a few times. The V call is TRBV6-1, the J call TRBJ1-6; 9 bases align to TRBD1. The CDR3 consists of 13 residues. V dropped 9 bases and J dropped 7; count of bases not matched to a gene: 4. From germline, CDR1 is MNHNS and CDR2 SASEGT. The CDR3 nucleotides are TGTGCCAGTTGCGGGACAGGGAATTCACCCCTCCACTTT. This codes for CASCGTGNSPLHF.

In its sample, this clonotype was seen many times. CDR3 protein: CASSAHRGPSYNEQFF. The CDR3 DNA sequence: TGTGCCAGCAGTGCGCACAGGGGCCCCTCCTACAATGAGCAGTTCTTC. V and J are TRBV28 and TRBJ2-1; 7 bases fit TRBD1. CDR3 length: 16 amino acids. V was pared by 5 bases and J by 0 bases, with 7 bases of the junction left unmatched. Germline CDR1 and CDR2: MDHEN and SYDVKM.

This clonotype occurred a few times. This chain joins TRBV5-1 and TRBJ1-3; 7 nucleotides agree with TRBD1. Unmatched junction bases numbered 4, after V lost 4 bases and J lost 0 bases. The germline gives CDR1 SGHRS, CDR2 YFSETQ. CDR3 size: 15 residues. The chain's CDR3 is CASSLGTASGNTIYF. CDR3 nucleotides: TGCGCCAGCAGCCTAGGGACAGCCTCTGGAAACACCATATATTTT.

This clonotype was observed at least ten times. As DNA, the CDR3 is TGCGCCGGATCGGCGGGACAGGGAACCTACAATGAGCAGTTCTTC. This sequence encodes CAGSAGQGTYNEQFF. The chain uses TRBV5-1 and TRBJ2-1, with TRBD1 identical over 9 bases. V gave up 10 bases and J gave up 2 bases; unmatched junction bases: 10. Germline V gene sequence: CDR1 SGHRS, CDR2 YFSETQ. This CDR3 has 15 residues.

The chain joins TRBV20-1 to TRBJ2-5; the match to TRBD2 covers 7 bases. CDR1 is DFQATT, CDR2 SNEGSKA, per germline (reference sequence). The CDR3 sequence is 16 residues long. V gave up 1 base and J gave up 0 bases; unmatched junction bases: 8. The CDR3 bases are TGCAGTGCTAGAGGGGGGGGGAGGGGCCACCAAGAGACCCAGTACTTC. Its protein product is CSARGGGRGHQETQYF.

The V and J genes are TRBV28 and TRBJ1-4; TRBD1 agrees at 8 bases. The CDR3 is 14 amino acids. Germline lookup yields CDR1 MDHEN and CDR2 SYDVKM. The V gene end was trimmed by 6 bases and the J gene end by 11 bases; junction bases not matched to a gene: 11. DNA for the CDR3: TGTGCCAGCAGACCTACGGACAGGGCTTTGAAACTGTTTTTT. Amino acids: CASRPTDRALKLFF. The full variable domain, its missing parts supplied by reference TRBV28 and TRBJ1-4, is DVKVTQSSRYLVKRTGEKVFLECVQDMDHENMFWYRQDPGLGLRLIYFSYDVKMKEKGDIPEGYSVSREKKERFSLILESASTNQTSMYLCASRPTDRALKLFFGSGTQLSVL.

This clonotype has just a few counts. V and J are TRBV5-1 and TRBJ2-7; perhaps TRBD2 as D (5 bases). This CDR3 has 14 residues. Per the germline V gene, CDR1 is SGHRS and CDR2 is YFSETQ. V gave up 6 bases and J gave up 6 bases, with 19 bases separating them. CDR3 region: CASIRGPEDSEQYF. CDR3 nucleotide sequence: TGCGCCAGCATACGAGGGCCCGAGGATAGCGAGCAGTACTTC.

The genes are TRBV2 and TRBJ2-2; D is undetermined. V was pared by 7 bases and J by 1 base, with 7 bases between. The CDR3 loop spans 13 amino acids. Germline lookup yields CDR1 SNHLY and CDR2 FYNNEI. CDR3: CASTRENTGELFF. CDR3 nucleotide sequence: TGTGCCAGCACCAGAGAGAACACCGGGGAGCTGTTTTTT.

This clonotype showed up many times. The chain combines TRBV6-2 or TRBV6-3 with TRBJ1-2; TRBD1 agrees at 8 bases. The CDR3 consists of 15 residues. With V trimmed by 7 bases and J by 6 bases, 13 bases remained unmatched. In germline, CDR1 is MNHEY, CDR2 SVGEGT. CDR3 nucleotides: TGTGCCAGCACGTACCGGGACAGGAGCCTAGATGGCTACACCTTC. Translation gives CASTYRDRSLDGYTF.

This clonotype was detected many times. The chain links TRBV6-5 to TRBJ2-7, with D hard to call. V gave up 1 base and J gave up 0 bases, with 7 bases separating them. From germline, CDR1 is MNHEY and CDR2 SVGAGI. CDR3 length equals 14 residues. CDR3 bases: TGTGCCAGCAGTTACTACGGAAGCTCCTACGAGCAGTACTTC. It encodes CASSYYGSSYEQYF.

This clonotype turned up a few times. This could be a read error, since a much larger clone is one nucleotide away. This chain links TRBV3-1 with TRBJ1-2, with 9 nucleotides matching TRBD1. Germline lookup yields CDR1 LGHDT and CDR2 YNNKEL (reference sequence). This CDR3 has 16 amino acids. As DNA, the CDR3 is TGTGCCGGCAGCCAAGTAAGAACAGGGGGCGACTATGGCTACACCTTC. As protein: CAGSQVRTGGDYGYTF.

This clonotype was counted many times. The CDR3 DNA follows: TGTGCCAGCAGCCATGGACAGGGGGGAGGCTATGGCTACACCTTC. Translated: CASSHGQGGGYGYTF. This sequence joins TRBV11-2 and TRBJ1-2; 10 bases fit TRBD1. Trimming at V came to 5 bases and at J to 4 bases, leaving 7 bases not matched to a gene. Looked up from germline, CDR1 is SGHAT and CDR2 is FQNNGV. CDR3 length: 15 residues.

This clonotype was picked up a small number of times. The CDR3, as DNA: TGTGCCAGTAGTATAGGTGACCGGGACATCTACTACGTGTCGGGCAATCAGCCCCAGCATTTT. Translating it yields CASSIGDRDIYYVSGNQPQHF. The chain combines TRBV19 with TRBJ1-5; TRBD1 might be the D (6 bases). Trimming removed 1 base from V and 2 bases from J, with 27 bases in between. Germline V lookup: CDR1 LNHDA, CDR2 SQIVND (reference sequence). The CDR3 length is 21 residues.

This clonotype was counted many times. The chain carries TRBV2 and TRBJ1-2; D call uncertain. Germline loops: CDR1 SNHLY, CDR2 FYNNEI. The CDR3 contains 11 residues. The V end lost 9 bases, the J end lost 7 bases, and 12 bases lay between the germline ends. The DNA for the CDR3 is TGTGCCAGACTACTGGGAGCTGGCTACACCTTC. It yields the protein CARLLGAGYTF.

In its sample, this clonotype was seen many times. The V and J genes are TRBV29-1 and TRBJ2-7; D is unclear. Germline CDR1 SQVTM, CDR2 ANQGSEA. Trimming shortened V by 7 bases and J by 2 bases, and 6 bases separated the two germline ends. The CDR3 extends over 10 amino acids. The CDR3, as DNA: TGCAGCGCCCCAACCTACGAGCAGTACTTC. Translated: CSAPTYEQYF.

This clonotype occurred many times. CDR3 bases: TGTGCCAGCAGCTTCCTGTCCGGGGAGCTGTTTTTT. Amino acids: CASSFLSGELFF. The rearrangement joins TRBV7-9 to TRBJ2-2; D not certain. Trimming took off 3 bases at V and 6 bases at J, with 5 bases between the two ends. The CDR3 contains 12 residues. CDR1 SEHNR and CDR2 FQNEAQ come from the germline V gene (reference sequence).

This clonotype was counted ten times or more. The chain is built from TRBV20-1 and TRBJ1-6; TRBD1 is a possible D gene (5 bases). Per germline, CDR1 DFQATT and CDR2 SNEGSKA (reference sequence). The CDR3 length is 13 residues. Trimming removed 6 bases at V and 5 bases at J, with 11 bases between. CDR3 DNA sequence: TGCAGTGCCTGGGGCGGAAATAATTCACCCCTCCACTTT. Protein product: CSAWGGNNSPLHF.